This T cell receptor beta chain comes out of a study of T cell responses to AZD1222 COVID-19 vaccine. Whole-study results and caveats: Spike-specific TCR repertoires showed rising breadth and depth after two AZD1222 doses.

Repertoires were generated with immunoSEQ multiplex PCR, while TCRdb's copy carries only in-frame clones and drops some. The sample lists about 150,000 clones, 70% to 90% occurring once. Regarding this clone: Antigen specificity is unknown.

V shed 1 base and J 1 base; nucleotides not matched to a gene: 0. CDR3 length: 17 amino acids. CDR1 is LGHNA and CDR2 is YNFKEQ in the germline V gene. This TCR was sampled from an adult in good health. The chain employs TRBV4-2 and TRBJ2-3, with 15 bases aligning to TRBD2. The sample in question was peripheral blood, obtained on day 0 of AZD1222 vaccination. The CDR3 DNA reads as TGTGCCAGCAGCCAAGGGACTAGCGGGGGGGGCACAGATACGCAGTATTTT. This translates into CASSQGTSGGGTDTQYF.